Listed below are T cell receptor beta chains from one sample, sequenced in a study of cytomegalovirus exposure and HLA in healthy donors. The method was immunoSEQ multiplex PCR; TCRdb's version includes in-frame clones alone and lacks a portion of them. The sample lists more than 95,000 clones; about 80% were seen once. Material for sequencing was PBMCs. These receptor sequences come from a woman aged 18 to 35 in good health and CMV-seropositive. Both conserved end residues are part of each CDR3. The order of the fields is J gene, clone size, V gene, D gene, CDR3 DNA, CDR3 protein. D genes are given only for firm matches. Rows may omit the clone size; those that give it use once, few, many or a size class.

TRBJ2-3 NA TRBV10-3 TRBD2 TGTGCCACGGTCCCGAGGACTAGCGGCTTAGTCGGCACAGATACGCAGTATTTT CATVPRTSGLVGTDTQYF
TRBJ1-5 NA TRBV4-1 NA TGCGCCAGCAGCCAAGAAGGGGGAAGGTGGGTTCAGCCCCAGCATTTT CASSQEGGRWVQPQHF
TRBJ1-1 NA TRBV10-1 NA TGCGCCAGCAGTGAGTCCGGGGTCCCCGAAGCTTTCTTT CASSESGVPEAFF
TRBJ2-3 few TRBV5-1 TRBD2 TGCGCCAGCAGCTCTTTAGCGGGAGATACGCAGTATTTT CASSSLAGDTQYF
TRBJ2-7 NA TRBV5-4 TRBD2 TGTGCCAGCAGCTTAATGGGGGGGGACTACGAGCAGTACTTC CASSLMGGDYEQYF
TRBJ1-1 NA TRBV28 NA TGTGCCAGCAGCGGCAGGGTTTTCTTGATGGGTATGAACACTGAAGCTTTCTTT CASSGRVFLMGMNTEAFF
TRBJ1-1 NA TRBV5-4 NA TGTGCCAGCCACCTAAATTGGGCAGGAGGAACTGAAGCTTTCTTT CASHLNWAGGTEAFF
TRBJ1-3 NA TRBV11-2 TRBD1 TGTGCCAGCAGCTTAGATCCCGGACAGGCGGTCTCTGGAAACACCATATATTTT CASSLDPGQAVSGNTIYF
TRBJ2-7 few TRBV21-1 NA TGTGCCAGTACGGACGGGACAGACTACGAGCAGTACTTC CASTDGTDYEQYF
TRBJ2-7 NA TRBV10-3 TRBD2 TGTGCCATCAGTGAGGGGACTACGGATCAGTACTTC CAISEGTTDQYF
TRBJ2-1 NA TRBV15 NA TGTGCCACCACCGGGACTCCCCCCTACAATGAGCAGTTCTTC CATTGTPPYNEQFF
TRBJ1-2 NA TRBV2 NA TGTGCCAGCTCAGTGAACTATGGCTACACCTTC CASSVNYGYTF
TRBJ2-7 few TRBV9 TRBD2 TGTGCCAGCAGCCCCCGGGGACTAGAATCCTACGAGCAGTACTTC CASSPRGLESYEQYF
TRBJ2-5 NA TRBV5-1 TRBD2 TGCGCCAGCAGCGTTGGACTAGCGAGCGAGACCCAGTACTTC CASSVGLASETQYF
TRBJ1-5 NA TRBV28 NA TGTGCCAGCAGTTTATCCTATCAGCCCCAGCATTTT CASSLSYQPQHF
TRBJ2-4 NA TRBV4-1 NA TGCGCCAGCAGCTCGGCCCGGGCGGGAGCCAAAAACATTCAGTACTTC CASSSARAGAKNIQYF
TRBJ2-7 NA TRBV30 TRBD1 TGTGCCTGGAGACAGGGGATTGTCTCCGAGCAGTACTTC CAWRQGIVSEQYF
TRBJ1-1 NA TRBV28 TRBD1 TGTGCCAGCAGTCCCACAGGGGAGAACACTGAAGCTTTCTTT CASSPTGENTEAFF
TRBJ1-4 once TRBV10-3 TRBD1 TGTGCCATCAGTGACCCGGGACAGGGATCCGAAAAACTGTTTTTT CAISDPGQGSEKLFF
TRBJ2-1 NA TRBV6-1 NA TGTGCCAGCAGTCTACGGGACAATGAGCAGTTCTTC CASSLRDNEQFF
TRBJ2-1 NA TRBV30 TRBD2 TGTGCCTGGAGGGAGACTAGCGTCTCCTACAATGAGCAGTTCTTC CAWRETSVSYNEQFF
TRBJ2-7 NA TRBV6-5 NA TGTGCCAGCAGTTACTCGACGGGTAGCGAGCAGTACTTC CASSYSTGSEQYF
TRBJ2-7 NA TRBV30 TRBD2 TGTGCCTATACGACTAGCGGGGAGATCTACGAGCAGTACTTC CAYTTSGEIYEQYF
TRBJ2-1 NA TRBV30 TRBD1 TGTGCCTGGAGTGACGGGACAGGGAACAATGAGCAGTTCTTC CAWSDGTGNNEQFF
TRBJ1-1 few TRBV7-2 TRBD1 TGTGCCAGCAGCTTTACAGGGGACACTGAAGCTTTCTTT CASSFTGDTEAFF
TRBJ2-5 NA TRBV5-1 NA TGCGCCAGCAGCTTGCAGGAGACCCAGTACTTC CASSLQETQYF
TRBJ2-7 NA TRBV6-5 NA TGTGCCAGCAGTTACGCGCAGGTACCCTACGAGCAGTACTTC CASSYAQVPYEQYF
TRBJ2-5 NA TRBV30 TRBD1 TGTGCCTGGAGAAGACAGGGGGCCGGAGAGACCCAGTACTTC CAWRRQGAGETQYF
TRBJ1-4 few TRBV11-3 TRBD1 TGTGCCAGCAGCCTACGACAGGGTACTAATGAAAAACTGTTTTTT CASSLRQGTNEKLFF
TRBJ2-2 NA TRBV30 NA TGTGCCTGGAGTACTCAGGGGACCGGGGAGCTGTTTTTT CAWSTQGTGELFF
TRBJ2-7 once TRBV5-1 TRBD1 TGCGCCAGCAGCTGGGACAGGGGGTCCTACGAGCAGTACTTC CASSWDRGSYEQYF
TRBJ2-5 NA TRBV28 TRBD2 TGTGCCAGCAGTTCTTTGACTAGCGGGATGGTGGAGACCCAGTACTTC CASSSLTSGMVETQYF
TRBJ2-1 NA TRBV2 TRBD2 TGTGCCAGCAAAGGTTTGGCTAGCGGGAGGGCCCTCAATGAGCAGTTCTTC CASKGLASGRALNEQFF
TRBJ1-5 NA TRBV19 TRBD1 TGTGCCACCCTGGACAGGGTAGGGCAGCCCCAGCATTTT CATLDRVGQPQHF
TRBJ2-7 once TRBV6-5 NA TGTGCCAGCAGTTACTCAGCCTTCTACGAGCAGTACTTC CASSYSAFYEQYF
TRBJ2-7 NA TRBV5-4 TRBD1 TGTGCCAGCAGCATAGGACAGGGCTGGAGAAACGAGCAGTACTTC CASSIGQGWRNEQYF
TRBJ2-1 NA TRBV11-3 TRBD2 TGTGCCAGCAGCACCGGGACTAGCGGGGGGGAGCAGTTCTTC CASSTGTSGGEQFF
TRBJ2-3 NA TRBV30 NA TGTGCCTGGAGAGCAACAGATACGCAGTATTTT CAWRATDTQYF